This TCR beta chain came from a study of blood T cell repertoires in COVID-19. Study details: T cells, B-cell-depleted T cells, or PBMCs provided the cDNA or gDNA that served as material.

Original handling: Amplification with reference gene primers provided the estimates of nucleated cell counts. This table comes from immunoSEQ multiplex PCR, and its TCRdb copy is limited to in-frame clones, with some not included. From that table come the V and J calls and clone size; the DNA was used to work out D and trimming. The sample records about 270,000 clones, 85% to 90% being singletons. The germline V and J ends were trimmed by 1 base and 7 bases, with 14 bases remaining between them. CDR1 and CDR2 (germline): MNHNS, SASEGT. CDR3 length: 16 amino acids. The sequence was obtained from a woman aged 18-29 years who had recovered from COVID-19. The sequenced material came from PBMCs or T cells enriched from blood (not recorded which). The V call is TRBV6-1, the J call TRBJ1-6; D perhaps matches TRBD1 (5 bases). CDR3 sequence reads: CASSEVPYGGNSPLHF. In DNA form, the CDR3 reads TGTGCCAGCAGTGAAGTTCCTTATGGGGGGAATTCACCCCTCCACTTT.